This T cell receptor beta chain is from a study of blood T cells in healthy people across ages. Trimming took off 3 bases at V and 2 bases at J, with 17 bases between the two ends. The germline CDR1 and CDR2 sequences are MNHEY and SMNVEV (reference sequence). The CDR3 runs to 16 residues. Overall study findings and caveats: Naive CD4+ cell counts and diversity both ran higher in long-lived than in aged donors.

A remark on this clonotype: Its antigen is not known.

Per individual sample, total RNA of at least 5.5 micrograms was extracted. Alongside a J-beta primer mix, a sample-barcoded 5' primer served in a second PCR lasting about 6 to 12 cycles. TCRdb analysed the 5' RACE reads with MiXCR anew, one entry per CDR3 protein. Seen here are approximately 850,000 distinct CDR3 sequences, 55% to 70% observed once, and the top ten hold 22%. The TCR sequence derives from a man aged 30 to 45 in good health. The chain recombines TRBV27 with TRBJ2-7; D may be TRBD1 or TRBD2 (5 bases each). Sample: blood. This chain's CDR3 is CASSFTPGTVTYEQYF. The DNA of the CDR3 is TGTGCCAGCAGTTTTACCCCTGGGACGGTGACCTACGAGCAGTACTTC.